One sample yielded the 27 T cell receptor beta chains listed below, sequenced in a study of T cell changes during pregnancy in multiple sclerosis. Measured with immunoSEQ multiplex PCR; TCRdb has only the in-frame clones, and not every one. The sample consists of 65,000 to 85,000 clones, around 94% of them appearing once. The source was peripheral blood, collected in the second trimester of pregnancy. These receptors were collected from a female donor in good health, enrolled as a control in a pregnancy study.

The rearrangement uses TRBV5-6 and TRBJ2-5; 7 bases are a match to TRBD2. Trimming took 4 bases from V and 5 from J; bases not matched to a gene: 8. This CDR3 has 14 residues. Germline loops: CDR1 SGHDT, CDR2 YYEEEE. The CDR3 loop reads CASSPGAGEETQYF. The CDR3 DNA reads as TGTGCCAGCAGCCCCGGGGCGGGAGAGGAGACCCAGTACTTC.

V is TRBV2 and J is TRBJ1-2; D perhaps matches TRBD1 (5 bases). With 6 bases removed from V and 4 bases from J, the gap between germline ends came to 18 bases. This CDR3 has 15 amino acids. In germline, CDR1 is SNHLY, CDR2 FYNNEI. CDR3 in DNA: TGTGCCAGCAGCGAACGGGGGGGACGAGGCTATGGCTACACCTTC. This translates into CASSERGGRGYGYTF.

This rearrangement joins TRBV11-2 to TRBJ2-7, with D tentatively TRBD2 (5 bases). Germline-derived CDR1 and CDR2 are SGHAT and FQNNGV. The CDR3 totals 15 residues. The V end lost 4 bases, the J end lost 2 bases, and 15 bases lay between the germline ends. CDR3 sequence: CASSSQLVGPYEQYF. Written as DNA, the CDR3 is TGTGCCAGCAGCTCACAACTAGTAGGCCCCTACGAGCAGTACTTC.

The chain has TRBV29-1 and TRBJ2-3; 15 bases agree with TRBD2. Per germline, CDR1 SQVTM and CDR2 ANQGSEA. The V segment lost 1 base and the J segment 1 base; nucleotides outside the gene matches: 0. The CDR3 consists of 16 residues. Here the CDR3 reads CSVEGTSGGGTDTQYF. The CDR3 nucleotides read TGCAGCGTTGAAGGGACTAGCGGGGGGGGCACAGATACGCAGTATTTT.

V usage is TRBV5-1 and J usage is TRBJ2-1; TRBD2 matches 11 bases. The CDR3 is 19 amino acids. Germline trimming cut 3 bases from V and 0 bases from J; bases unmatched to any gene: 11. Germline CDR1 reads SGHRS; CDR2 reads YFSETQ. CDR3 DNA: TGCGCCAGCAGCTCCTCCGGGACTAGCGGTTCGAGCTCCTACAATGAGCAGTTCTTC. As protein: CASSSSGTSGSSSYNEQFF.

The CDR3 here is CASIPSGGANTGELFF. In DNA form, the CDR3 reads TGTGCCAGCATTCCCTCGGGGGGGGCGAACACCGGGGAGCTGTTTTTT. This chain connects TRBV2 to TRBJ2-2; 8 bases agree with TRBD2. CDR1 and CDR2 from the germline V gene are SNHLY and FYNNEI. With V trimmed by 7 bases and J by 0 bases, 7 bases remained unmatched. CDR3 length: 16 amino acids.

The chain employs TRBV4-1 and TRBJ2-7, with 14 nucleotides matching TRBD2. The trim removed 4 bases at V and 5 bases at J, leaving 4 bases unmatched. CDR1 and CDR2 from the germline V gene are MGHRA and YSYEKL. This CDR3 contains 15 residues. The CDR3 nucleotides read TGCGCCAGCAGCCCCGGGACTAGCGGGAGCCACGAGCAGTACTTC. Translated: CASSPGTSGSHEQYF.

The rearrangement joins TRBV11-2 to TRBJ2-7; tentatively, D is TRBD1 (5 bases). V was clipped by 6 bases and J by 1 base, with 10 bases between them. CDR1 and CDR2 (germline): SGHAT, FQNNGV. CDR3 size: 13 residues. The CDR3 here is CASSPRASYEQYF. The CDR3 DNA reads TGTGCCAGCAGTCCCAGGGCTTCCTACGAGCAGTACTTC.

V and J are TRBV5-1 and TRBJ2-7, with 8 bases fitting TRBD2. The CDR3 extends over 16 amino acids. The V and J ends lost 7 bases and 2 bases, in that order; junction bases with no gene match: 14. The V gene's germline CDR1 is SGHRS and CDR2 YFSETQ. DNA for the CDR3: TGCGCCAGCGGGCCCTACTCTAGCGGGCCGACCTACGAGCAGTACTTC. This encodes CASGPYSSGPTYEQYF.

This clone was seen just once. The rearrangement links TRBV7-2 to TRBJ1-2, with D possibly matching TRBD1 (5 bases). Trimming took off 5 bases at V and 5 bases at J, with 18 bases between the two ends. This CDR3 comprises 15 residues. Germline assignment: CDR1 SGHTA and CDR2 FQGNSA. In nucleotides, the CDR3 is TGTGCCAGCAGCACAGCGTACTCCGGGGGGTATGGCTACACCTTC. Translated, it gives CASSTAYSGGYGYTF.

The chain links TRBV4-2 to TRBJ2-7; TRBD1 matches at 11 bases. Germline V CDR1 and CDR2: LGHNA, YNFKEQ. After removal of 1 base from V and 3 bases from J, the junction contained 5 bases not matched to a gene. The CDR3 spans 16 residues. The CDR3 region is CASSQVTGQGVYEQYF. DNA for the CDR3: TGTGCCAGCAGCCAAGTAACGGGACAGGGGGTCTACGAGCAGTACTTC.

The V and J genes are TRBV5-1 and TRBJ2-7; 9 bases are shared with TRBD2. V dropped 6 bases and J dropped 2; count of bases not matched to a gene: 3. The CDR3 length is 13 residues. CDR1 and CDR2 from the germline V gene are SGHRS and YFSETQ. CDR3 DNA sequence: TGCGCCAGCAAAGCGGGAGGTGCCTACGAGCAGTACTTC. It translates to CASKAGGAYEQYF.

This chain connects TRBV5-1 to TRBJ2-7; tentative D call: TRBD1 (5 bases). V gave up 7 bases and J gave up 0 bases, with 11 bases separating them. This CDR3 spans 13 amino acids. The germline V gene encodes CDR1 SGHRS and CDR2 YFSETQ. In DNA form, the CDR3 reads TGCGCCAGCCGTCAGGGAATCTCCTACGAGCAGTACTTC. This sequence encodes CASRQGISYEQYF.

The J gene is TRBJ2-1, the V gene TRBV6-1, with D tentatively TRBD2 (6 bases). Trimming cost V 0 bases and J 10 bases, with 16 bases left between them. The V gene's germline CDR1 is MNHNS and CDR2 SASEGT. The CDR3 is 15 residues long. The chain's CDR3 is CASSEAGGYGWEQFF. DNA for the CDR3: TGTGCCAGCAGTGAAGCTGGAGGGTACGGTTGGGAGCAGTTCTTC.

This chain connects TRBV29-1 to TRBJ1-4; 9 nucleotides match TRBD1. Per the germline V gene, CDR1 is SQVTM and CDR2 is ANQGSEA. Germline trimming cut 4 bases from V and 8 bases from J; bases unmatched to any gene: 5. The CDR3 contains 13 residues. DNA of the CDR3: TGCAGCGTTGCGGGACAGGGTATGGAAAAACTGTTTTTT. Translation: CSVAGQGMEKLFF. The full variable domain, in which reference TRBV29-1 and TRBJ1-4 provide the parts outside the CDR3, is SAVISQKPSRDICQRGTSLTIQCQVDSQVTMMFWYRQQPGQSLTLIATANQGSEATYESGFVIDKFPISRPNLTFSTLTVSNMSPEDSSIYLCSVAGQGMEKLFFGSGTQLSVL.

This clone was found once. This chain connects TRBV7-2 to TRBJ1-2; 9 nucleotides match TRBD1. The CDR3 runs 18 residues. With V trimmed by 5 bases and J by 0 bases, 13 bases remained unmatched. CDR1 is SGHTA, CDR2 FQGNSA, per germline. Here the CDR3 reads CASSLRDRVLLANYGYTF. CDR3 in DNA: TGTGCCAGCAGCCTCCGGGACAGGGTTCTATTGGCTAACTATGGCTACACCTTC.

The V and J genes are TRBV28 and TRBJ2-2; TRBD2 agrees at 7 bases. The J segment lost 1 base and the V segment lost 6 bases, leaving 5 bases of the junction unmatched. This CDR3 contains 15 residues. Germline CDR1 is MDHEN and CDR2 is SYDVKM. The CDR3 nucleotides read TGTGCCAGCAGCTCCAGCGGGATGAACACCGGGGAGCTGTTTTTT. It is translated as CASSSSGMNTGELFF.

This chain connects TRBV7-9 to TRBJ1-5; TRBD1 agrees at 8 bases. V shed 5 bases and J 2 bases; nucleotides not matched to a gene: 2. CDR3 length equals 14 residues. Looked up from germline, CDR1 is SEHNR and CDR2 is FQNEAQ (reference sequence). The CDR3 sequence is CASSGGQGNQPQHF. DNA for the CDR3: TGTGCCAGCAGCGGGGGACAGGGCAATCAGCCCCAGCATTTT.

CDR3 loop: CASSRPGLADSYNEQFF. DNA for the CDR3: TGTGCCAGCTCACGACCGGGACTAGCGGACTCCTACAATGAGCAGTTCTTC. V and J are TRBV18 and TRBJ2-1; the match to TRBD2 covers 11 bases. The CDR3 is 17 amino acids. Germline V gene sequence: CDR1 KGHSH, CDR2 LQKENI. Trimming removed 4 bases from V and 0 bases from J; junction bases left unmatched: 5.

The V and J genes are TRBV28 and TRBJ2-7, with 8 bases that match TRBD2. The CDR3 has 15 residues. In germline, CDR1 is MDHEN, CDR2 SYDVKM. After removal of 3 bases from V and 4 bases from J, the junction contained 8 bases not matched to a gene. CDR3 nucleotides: TGTGCCAGCAGTTTGGGGTACGGGGGGGAGTACGAGCAGTACTTC. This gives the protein CASSLGYGGEYEQYF. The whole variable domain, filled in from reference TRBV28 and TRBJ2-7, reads DVKVTQSSRYLVKRTGEKVFLECVQDMDHENMFWYRQDPGLGLRLIYFSYDVKMKEKGDIPEGYSVSREKKERFSLILESASTNQTSMYLCASSLGYGGEYEQYFGPGTRLTVT.

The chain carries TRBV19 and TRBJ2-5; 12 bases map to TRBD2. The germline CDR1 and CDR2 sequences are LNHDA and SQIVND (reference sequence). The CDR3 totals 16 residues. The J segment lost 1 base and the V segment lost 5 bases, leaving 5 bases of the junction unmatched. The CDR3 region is CASSAGTSGSQETQYF. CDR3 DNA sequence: TGTGCCAGTAGTGCTGGGACTAGCGGGTCCCAAGAGACCCAGTACTTC.

CDR3 amino acids: CASSTLTNTEAFF. The CDR3 DNA follows: TGTGCCAGCAGCACACTAACGAACACTGAAGCTTTCTTT. The chain carries TRBV28 and TRBJ1-1; D is uncertain. V shed 6 bases and J shed 1 base, with 9 bases lying between them. Per the germline V gene, CDR1 is MDHEN and CDR2 is SYDVKM. This CDR3 comprises 13 residues.

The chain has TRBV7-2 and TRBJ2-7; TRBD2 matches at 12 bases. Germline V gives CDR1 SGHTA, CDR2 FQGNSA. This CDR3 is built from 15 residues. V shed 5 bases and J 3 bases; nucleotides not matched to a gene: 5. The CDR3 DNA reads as TGTGCCAGCAGCCAGACTAGCGGGAGAGGCTACGAGCAGTACTTC. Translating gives CASSQTSGRGYEQYF.

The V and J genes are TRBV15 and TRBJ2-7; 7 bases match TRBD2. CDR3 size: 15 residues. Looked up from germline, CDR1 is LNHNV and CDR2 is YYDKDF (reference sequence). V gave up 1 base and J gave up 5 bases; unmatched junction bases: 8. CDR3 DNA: TGTGCCACCAGCAGAGGTGCGGGAGCTATCGACGAGCAGTACTTC. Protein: CATSRGAGAIDEQYF. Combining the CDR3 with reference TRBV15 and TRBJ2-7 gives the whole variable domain DAMVIQNPRYQVTQFGKPVTLSCSQTLNHNVMYWYQQKSSQAPKLLFHYYDKDFNNEADTPDNFQSRRPNTSFCFLDIRSPGLGDTAMYLCATSRGAGAIDEQYFGPGTRLTVT.

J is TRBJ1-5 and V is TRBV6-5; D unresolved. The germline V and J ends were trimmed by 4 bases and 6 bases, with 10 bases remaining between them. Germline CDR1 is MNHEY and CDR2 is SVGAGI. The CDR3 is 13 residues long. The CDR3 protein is CASSSGVGQPQHF. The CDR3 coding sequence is TGTGCCAGCAGTTCGGGAGTGGGTCAGCCCCAGCATTTT.

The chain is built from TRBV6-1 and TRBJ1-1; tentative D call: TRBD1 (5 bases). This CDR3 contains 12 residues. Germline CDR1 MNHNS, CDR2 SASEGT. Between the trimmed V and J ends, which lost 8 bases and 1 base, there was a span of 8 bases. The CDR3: CASPGQNTEAFF. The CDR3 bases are TGTGCCAGCCCTGGACAGAACACTGAAGCTTTCTTT.

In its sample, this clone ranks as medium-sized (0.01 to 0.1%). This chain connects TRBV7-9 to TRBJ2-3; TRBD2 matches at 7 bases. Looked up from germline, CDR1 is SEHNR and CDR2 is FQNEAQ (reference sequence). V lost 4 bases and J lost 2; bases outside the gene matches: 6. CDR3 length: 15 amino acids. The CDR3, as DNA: TGTGCCAGCAGCTCGTCCGGGACTACCACAGATACGCAGTATTTT. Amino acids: CASSSSGTTTDTQYF. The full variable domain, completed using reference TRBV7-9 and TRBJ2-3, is DTGVSQNPRHKITKRGQNVTFRCDPISEHNRLYWYRQTLGQGPEFLTYFQNEAQLEKSRLLSDRFSAERPKGSFSTLEIQRTEQGDSAMYLCASSSSGTTTDTQYFGPGTRLTVL.